The 21 T cell receptor beta chains below were found in one sample sequenced in a study of blood T cell repertoires in COVID-19. Generated by immunoSEQ multiplex PCR, the TCRdb table keeps only in-frame clones and is missing some. Of approximately 100,000 clones listed, around 72% are singletons. Sequencing was performed on peripheral blood. The source is a man in his 70s with acute or convalescent COVID-19.

V is TRBV6-1 and J is TRBJ2-2; possible D gene TRBD1, 6 bases. V lost 1 base and J 4 bases, leaving 10 bases between the germline ends. From germline, CDR1 is MNHNS and CDR2 SASEGT. The CDR3 is made up of 15 amino acids. The CDR3 protein is CASSEETGATGELFF. The CDR3 DNA follows: TGTGCCAGCAGTGAAGAGACAGGAGCCACCGGGGAGCTGTTTTTT.

The chain is built from TRBV7-2 and TRBJ2-3; possibly TRBD1 for D (5 bases). Per the germline V gene, CDR1 is SGHTA and CDR2 is FQGNSA. The CDR3 spans 15 residues. V lost 0 bases, J lost 1 base, and 8 bases lay in between. DNA for the CDR3: TGTGCCAGCAGCTTAGCCCAGGGCGGCACAGATACGCAGTATTTT. Translating it yields CASSLAQGGTDTQYF.

V and J are TRBV7-9 and TRBJ2-7; TRBD2 matches 15 bases. The CDR3 is 15 residues long. CDR1 and CDR2 (germline): SEHNR, FQNEAQ (reference sequence). V was clipped by 5 bases and J by 6 bases; unmatched bases: 5. CDR3 sequence: CASSTGTSGRREQYF. The CDR3 nucleotides read TGTGCCAGCAGCACCGGGACTAGCGGGAGGCGCGAGCAGTACTTC.

The genes are TRBV6-2 or TRBV6-3 and TRBJ1-4; no clear D. V lost 2 bases to trimming and J lost 2 bases, with 6 bases between them. The CDR3 runs to 14 residues. Germline loops: CDR1 MNHEY, CDR2 SVGEGT. The CDR3 spells CASSYGRTNEKLFF. In nucleotides, the CDR3 is TGTGCCAGCAGTTACGGCAGGACTAATGAAAAACTGTTTTTT.

J is TRBJ2-1 and V is TRBV9, with TRBD1 as a possible D gene (5 bases). Trimming took off 4 bases at V and 6 bases at J, with 17 bases between the two ends. In germline, CDR1 is SGDLS, CDR2 YYNGEE. CDR3 size: 15 residues. CDR3 amino acids: CASSKEQVPLNEQFF. CDR3 coding DNA: TGTGCCAGCAGCAAAGAACAGGTGCCCCTCAATGAGCAGTTCTTC.

V gene TRBV30 combines with J gene TRBJ1-2; the match to TRBD1 covers 9 bases. V lost 2 bases to trimming and J lost 4 bases; unmatched junction nucleotides: 5. The CDR3 sequence is 14 residues long. CDR1 and CDR2 (germline): GTSNPN, SVGIG (reference sequence). This chain's CDR3 is CAWSFRGQGYGYTF. In nucleotides, the CDR3 is TGTGCCTGGAGTTTCAGGGGACAGGGCTATGGCTACACCTTC.

This rearrangement joins TRBV20-1 to TRBJ1-2; D is uncertain. CDR1 is DFQATT, CDR2 SNEGSKA, per germline (reference sequence). V was clipped by 4 bases and J by 8 bases, with 8 bases between them. The CDR3 has 10 residues. The CDR3 bases are TGCAGTGCTATCTTTGAGGGCTACACCTTC. Translation gives CSAIFEGYTF.

The V and J genes are TRBV19 and TRBJ2-3; D remains unclear. CDR1 LNHDA and CDR2 SQIVND come from the germline V gene (reference sequence). V lost 3 bases and J 1 base, leaving 8 bases between the germline ends. CDR3 length: 14 residues. The CDR3 is CASSIWSGTDTQYF. In DNA form, the CDR3 reads TGTGCCAGTAGTATCTGGTCGGGCACAGATACGCAGTATTTT.

This chain joins TRBV21-1 and TRBJ2-5; TRBD1 is the table's D call and was not checked against the DNA. TRBV21-1 corresponds to a pseudogene. There are 14 residues in the CDR3. The CDR3 nucleotides are TGTGCCAGCAGCACAAGAACAGGGTGGGAGACCCAGTACTTC. Protein product: CASSTRTGWETQYF.

The chain is built from TRBV9 and TRBJ2-1, with 12 positions matching TRBD2. The J segment lost 7 bases and the V segment lost 4 bases, leaving 9 bases of the junction unmatched. Germline CDR1 and CDR2: SGDLS and YYNGEE. This CDR3 has 16 residues. This chain's CDR3 is CASSTHPSGRVNEQFF. In nucleotides, the CDR3 is TGTGCCAGCAGCACCCATCCTAGCGGGAGGGTTAATGAGCAGTTCTTC.

The gene calls are TRBV5-1 and TRBJ2-1, with D maybe TRBD2 (7 bases). This CDR3 region has 16 residues. The V end lost 0 bases, the J end lost 7 bases, and 17 bases lay between the germline ends. Per the germline V gene, CDR1 is SGHRS and CDR2 is YFSETQ. In nucleotides, the CDR3 is TGCGCCAGCAGCTTGGCTAGGGGGAGGGCCCAGAATGAGCAGTTCTTC. This gives the protein CASSLARGRAQNEQFF. Looking up the rest from reference TRBV5-1 and TRBJ2-1 gives the full variable domain: KAGVTQTPRYLIKTRGQQVTLSCSPISGHRSVSWYQQTPGQGLQFLFEYFSETQRNKGNFPGRFSGRQFSNSRSEMNVSTLELGDSALYLCASSLARGRAQNEQFFGPGTRLTVL.

This sequence joins TRBV11-2 and TRBJ1-1; TRBD1 matches at 8 bases. The J segment lost 4 bases and the V segment lost 5 bases, leaving 3 bases of the junction unmatched. CDR3 length: 13 amino acids. Germline CDR1 SGHAT, CDR2 FQNNGV. CDR3 coding DNA: TGTGCCAGCAGCCCGCAGGGGGCCACTGAAGCTTTCTTT. It is translated as CASSPQGATEAFF.

This clone was counted between two and nine times. The CDR3 nucleotides read TGTGCCAGCAGTGTGACCTCGGACAGGGGGGGTCCCTACGAGCAGTACTTC. Its translation: CASSVTSDRGGPYEQYF. The chain links TRBV2 to TRBJ2-7; 10 bases map to TRBD1. V shed 4 bases and J 2 bases; nucleotides not matched to a gene: 11. This CDR3 has 17 residues. Germline V gives CDR1 SNHLY, CDR2 FYNNEI.

The chain uses TRBV10-3 and TRBJ2-7, with 10 bases aligning to TRBD2. CDR3 length: 18 amino acids. CDR1 and CDR2 (germline): ENHRY, SYGVKD. J was trimmed by 1 base and V by 0 bases; bases with no gene match: 9. CDR3 in amino acids: CAISESPPRTSGSYEQYF. CDR3 DNA: TGTGCCATCAGTGAGTCGCCCCCCCGGACTAGCGGATCCTACGAGCAGTACTTC.

CDR3 sequence reads: CASSQLQGSSYEQYF. CDR3 bases: TGTGCCAGCAGTCAGCTACAGGGGAGCTCCTACGAGCAGTACTTC. J is TRBJ2-7 and V is TRBV28; TRBD1 aligns across 7 bases. Germline V gives CDR1 MDHEN, CDR2 SYDVKM. This CDR3 spans 15 amino acids. The J segment lost 0 bases and the V segment lost 5 bases, leaving 7 bases of the junction unmatched.

This chain joins TRBV30 and TRBJ2-3, with TRBD2 identical over 12 bases. V lost 4 bases and J lost 6; bases outside the gene matches: 2. In germline, CDR1 is GTSNPN, CDR2 SVGIG (reference sequence). This CDR3 contains 13 residues. CDR3 bases: TGTGCCTGGAAGCTAGCGGGGGGGGATACGCAGTATTTT. It translates to CAWKLAGGDTQYF.

The chain uses TRBV19 and TRBJ2-7, with 15 bases aligning to TRBD2. The CDR3 runs 16 residues. Trimming removed 8 bases from V and 2 bases from J; junction bases left unmatched: 7. Germline V CDR1 and CDR2: LNHDA, SQIVND (reference sequence). CDR3 residues: CASGLGLAGGTYEQYF. In DNA, the CDR3 is TGTGCCAGTGGACTTGGACTAGCGGGAGGGACCTACGAGCAGTACTTC. The whole variable domain, remainder taken from reference TRBV19 and TRBJ2-7, is DGGITQSPKYLFRKEGQNVTLSCEQNLNHDAMYWYRQDPGQGLRLIYYSQIVNDFQKGDIAEGYSVSREKKESFPLTVTSAQKNPTAFYLCASGLGLAGGTYEQYFGPGTRLTVT.

The chain employs TRBV6-6 and TRBJ1-3; D is uncertain. The CDR3 is made up of 16 amino acids. V lost 6 bases to trimming and J lost 1 base, with 16 bases between them. Germline values: CDR1 MNHNY, CDR2 SVGAGI (reference sequence). Here the CDR3 DNA reads TGTGCCAGCAGCTCGCCGGTAGCCAATTCTGGAAACACCATATATTTT. Protein: CASSSPVANSGNTIYF.

The chain recombines TRBV19 with TRBJ1-4, with D maybe TRBD1 (5 bases). Germline CDR1 reads LNHDA; CDR2 reads SQIVND (reference sequence). The CDR3 has 15 amino acids. The V and J ends lost 3 bases and 3 bases respectively, with 11 bases between them. The CDR3 coding sequence is TGTGCCAGTAGTATCGCTCAGGGCCCTAATGAAAAACTGTTTTTT. Translation: CASSIAQGPNEKLFF. The full variable domain, rest sourced from reference TRBV19 and TRBJ1-4, is DGGITQSPKYLFRKEGQNVTLSCEQNLNHDAMYWYRQDPGQGLRLIYYSQIVNDFQKGDIAEGYSVSREKKESFPLTVTSAQKNPTAFYLCASSIAQGPNEKLFFGSGTQLSVL.

This chain joins TRBV9 and TRBJ1-2; TRBD1 matches 7 bases. Germline V lookup: CDR1 SGDLS, CDR2 YYNGEE. J gave up 9 bases and V 1 base, and 6 bases lay outside the gene matches. This CDR3 is 13 amino acids long. CDR3 coding DNA: TGTGCCAGCAGCGTAACCTACAGGGGAAGCTACACCTTC. Amino acid sequence: CASSVTYRGSYTF.

This clone was detected only a few times. The chain uses TRBV6-5 and TRBJ2-7; no clear D gene. The V end was cut by 4 bases, the J end by 0 bases, with 10 bases between. The germline gives CDR1 MNHEY, CDR2 SVGAGI. The CDR3 is 14 residues long. In DNA, the CDR3 is TGTGCCAGCAGTTCTGACTTTAGCTCCTACGAGCAGTACTTC. Translation gives CASSSDFSSYEQYF.